The clone carrying this T cell receptor (beta chain) was seen more than once but under ten times. Its antigen remains unknown. Sequencing targeted expressed TCRB transcripts, as all isolated RNA had been reverse transcribed. The data were produced by immunoSEQ multiplex PCR, yet TCRdb's version contains in-frame clones alone and is incomplete. Among about 220,000 clones listed, roughly a tenth were seen once. V lost 6 bases, J lost 3 bases, and 9 bases lay in between. The CDR3 sequence is 11 residues long. Germline CDR1 is DFQATT and CDR2 is SNEGSKA (reference sequence). The data originate from a study of beta chain features in type 1 diabetes. Study details: Similarity in age, gender and cell yields was seen between patients and healthy donors. General study results and limits: Since sequencing was performed on cDNA, cells with high TCR expression could be over-represented.

The TCR was taken from a man younger than 35 in good health. The material sequenced was central memory CD4+ T cells from blood. This chain joins TRBV20-1 and TRBJ2-7; D might be TRBD2 (6 bases). In DNA form, the CDR3 reads TGCAGTGCGGAGGGCAGCTACGAGCAGTACTTC. Amino acids: CSAEGSYEQYF.